Presented here are 30 T cell receptor beta chains from one specimen sequenced in a study of T cell responses to AZD1222 COVID-19 vaccine. The assay was immunoSEQ multiplex PCR, and TCRdb's table has in-frame clones only and misses some. The data contain roughly 200,000 clones, about 93% of them singletons. Sample: peripheral blood, taken on day 0 of MenACWY control vaccination. These receptors were obtained from an adult in good health.

The V and J genes are TRBV5-1 and TRBJ2-5; D gene uncertain. Germline lookup yields CDR1 SGHRS and CDR2 YFSETQ. Trimming shortened V by 4 bases and J by 1 base, and 11 bases separated the two germline ends. This CDR3 region has 14 residues. This CDR3 is CASSTVDGQETQYF. The CDR3 nucleotides read TGCGCCAGCAGCACGGTGGACGGCCAAGAGACCCAGTACTTC.

CDR3 protein: CASSVSLNTEAFF. The CDR3 region has the DNA TGCGCCAGCAGCGTATCCCTGAACACTGAAGCTTTCTTT. The genes are TRBV5-1 and TRBJ1-1; D unclear. The length of the CDR3 is 13 residues. The germline V gene encodes CDR1 SGHRS and CDR2 YFSETQ. V dropped 4 bases and J dropped 0 bases, with 7 bases sitting between them.

The chain uses TRBV29-1 and TRBJ2-7; maybe TRBD1 (5 bases). CDR3 length: 13 residues. Germline values: CDR1 SQVTM, CDR2 ANQGSEA. Trimming took off 7 bases at V and 3 bases at J, with 16 bases between the two ends. The CDR3, as DNA: TGCAGCGCTAGTCTCCTGGACAACTACGAGCAGTACTTC. This translates into CSASLLDNYEQYF.

The chain combines TRBV6-5 with TRBJ1-2; TRBD1 is a possible D gene (5 bases). Germline V lookup: CDR1 MNHEY, CDR2 SVGAGI. The CDR3 is made up of 14 amino acids. Trimming removed 0 bases at V and 8 bases at J, with 13 bases between. In DNA, the CDR3 is TGTGCCAGCAGTTACTCGAACAGGCGGTCAGGCTACACCTTC. Protein product: CASSYSNRRSGYTF.

V gene TRBV9 combines with J gene TRBJ1-1; the D is unclear. The CDR3 totals 14 residues. The ends were cut back, 0 bases at V and 2 bases at J, with 8 bases in the middle. Germline V gives CDR1 SGDLS, CDR2 YYNGEE. The DNA for the CDR3 is TGTGCCAGCAGCGTAGTTCCGGGCAACACTGAAGCTTTCTTT. Its translation is CASSVVPGNTEAFF. Supplemented by reference TRBV9 and TRBJ1-1, the full variable domain reads DSGVTQTPKHLITATGQRVTLRCSPRSGDLSVYWYQQSLDQGLQFLIQYYNGEERAKGNILERFSAQQFPDLHSELNLSSLELGDSALYFCASSVVPGNTEAFFGQGTRLTVV.

The chain links TRBV18 to TRBJ1-2; the D is unclear. The CDR3 runs to 15 residues. Trimming stripped 3 bases from V and 7 bases from J, with 18 bases between. In germline, CDR1 is KGHSH, CDR2 LQKENI. The CDR3 DNA reads TGTGCCAGCTCACCGTCTCGGCGTCCGTTCACTGGCTACACCTTC. This translates into CASSPSRRPFTGYTF.

The gene calls are TRBV12-3 or TRBV12-4 and TRBJ1-6; D unresolved. This CDR3 has 13 residues. V gave up 3 bases and J gave up 9 bases, with 9 bases separating them. CDR3 region: CASSFVISSPLHF. The CDR3 DNA is TGTGCCAGCAGTTTTGTGATAAGTTCACCCCTCCACTTT.

This rearrangement joins TRBV6-2 or TRBV6-3 to TRBJ1-1, with D maybe TRBD1 (6 bases). Germline V lookup: CDR1 MNHEY, CDR2 SVGEGT. V was clipped by 6 bases and J by 1 base, with 12 bases between them. The CDR3 runs to 14 residues. CDR3 DNA sequence: TGTGCCAGCAGCTATCAGGGGCCGAACACTGAAGCTTTCTTT. Translating gives CASSYQGPNTEAFF.

The J gene is TRBJ1-2, the V gene TRBV5-1; no clear D gene. Trimming shortened V by 2 bases and J by 7 bases, and 9 bases separated the two germline ends. In germline, CDR1 is SGHRS, CDR2 YFSETQ. The CDR3 totals 12 residues. The CDR3 loop is CASSLSGRGYTF. The DNA for the CDR3 is TGCGCCAGCAGCTTATCAGGTCGTGGCTACACCTTC.

V and J are TRBV28 and TRBJ2-1, with TRBD1 matching 12 bases. This CDR3 spans 15 amino acids. Germline CDR1 is MDHEN and CDR2 is SYDVKM. V lost 4 bases and J lost 6; bases outside the gene matches: 4. CDR3 sequence: CASSSPGQGANEQFF. CDR3 bases: TGTGCCAGCAGTTCACCGGGACAGGGGGCCAATGAGCAGTTCTTC.

The chain is built from TRBV9 and TRBJ2-2; D remains ambiguous. The CDR3 is 15 amino acids. In germline, CDR1 is SGDLS, CDR2 YYNGEE. Trimming removed 3 bases from V and 4 bases from J, with 13 bases in between. In DNA, the CDR3 is TGTGCCAGCAGCGGGCTCCTCCCGGGCACCGGGGAGCTGTTTTTT. Translating it yields CASSGLLPGTGELFF.

This clone was observed a single time. The chain recombines TRBV7-2 with TRBJ1-3; tentative D call: TRBD1 (5 bases). CDR3 length: 15 amino acids. Trimming pared 4 bases from V and 8 bases from J, leaving 18 bases between. CDR1 SGHTA and CDR2 FQGNSA come from the germline V gene. The CDR3 loop is CASSSDRGKFDTIYF. The DNA of the CDR3 is TGTGCCAGCAGCTCAGACCGGGGCAAATTCGACACCATATATTTT.

This clone was picked up a small number of times. The V call is TRBV3-1 (or the pseudogene TRBV3-2), the J call TRBJ2-3, with a possible D match to TRBD2 (6 bases). Germline loops: CDR1 LGHDT, CDR2 YNNKEL (reference sequence). The CDR3 loop spans 14 amino acids. V was pared by 4 bases and J by 0 bases, with 8 bases between. In nucleotides, the CDR3 is TGTGCCAGCAGCCCGGGACTCAGCACAGATACGCAGTATTTT. It translates to CASSPGLSTDTQYF.

Remarks on this clone: The same CDR3 is also encoded by other DNA sequences in this sample. The chain joins TRBV12-3 or TRBV12-4 to TRBJ1-1; D is perhaps TRBD1 (5 bases). The CDR3 runs to 13 residues. Between the trimmed V and J ends, which lost 0 bases and 4 bases, there was a span of 6 bases. The CDR3 region has the DNA TGTGCCAGCAGTTTAGCCGGGGGCACTGAAGCTTTCTTT. Protein: CASSLAGGTEAFF.

The V and J genes are TRBV21-1 and TRBJ1-3; TRBD1, as called in the table, went unchecked against the DNA. TRBV21-1 is a pseudogene. The CDR3 runs 15 residues. The CDR3 bases are TGTGCCAGCAGCAAACCGGACAGGGCCGGAAACACCATATATTTT. Protein: CASSKPDRAGNTIYF.

This clone was picked up one time. CDR3 protein: CASSLDRGWDEQFF. The CDR3 region has the DNA TGCGCCAGCAGCTTGGACAGGGGATGGGATGAGCAGTTCTTC. The rearrangement links TRBV5-1 to TRBJ2-1; 7 nucleotides line up with TRBD1. The CDR3 length is 14 residues. From germline, CDR1 is SGHRS and CDR2 YFSETQ. Unmatched junction bases numbered 5, after V lost 0 bases and J lost 8 bases.

The V call is TRBV7-9, the J call TRBJ1-1; a possible D gene is TRBD1 (6 bases). This CDR3 comprises 16 residues. CDR1 SEHNR and CDR2 FQNEAQ come from the germline V gene (reference sequence). Trimming cost V 4 bases and J 4 bases, with 19 bases left between them. CDR3 nucleotide sequence: TGTGCCAGCAGCTCGATGTACAGGGCGGGGACCACTGAAGCTTTCTTT. Its translation: CASSSMYRAGTTEAFF. The full variable domain, rest sourced from reference TRBV7-9 and TRBJ1-1, is DTGVSQNPRHKITKRGQNVTFRCDPISEHNRLYWYRQTLGQGPEFLTYFQNEAQLEKSRLLSDRFSAERPKGSFSTLEIQRTEQGDSAMYLCASSSMYRAGTTEAFFGQGTRLTVV.

The gene calls are TRBV19 and TRBJ1-1, with 10 positions matching TRBD1. CDR1 is LNHDA, CDR2 SQIVND, per germline (reference sequence). The CDR3 loop spans 17 amino acids. With 3 bases clipped from V and 4 bases from J, the junction kept 11 bases outside the gene matches. The CDR3, as DNA: TGTGCCAGTAGTATTCGGAGACAGGGGGCGATAGGCACTGAAGCTTTCTTT. This gives the protein CASSIRRQGAIGTEAFF.

The genes are TRBV14 and TRBJ2-7; the D is unclear. The CDR3 runs to 11 residues. Trimming took 3 bases from V and 2 from J, leaving 2 bases between them. Germline CDR1 SGHDN, CDR2 FVKESK. CDR3 loop: CASSQTYEQYF. The DNA for the CDR3 is TGTGCCAGCAGCCAGACCTACGAGCAGTACTTC. The complete variable domain, with remaining parts taken from reference TRBV14 and TRBJ2-7, reads EAGVTQFPSHSVIEKGQTVTLRCDPISGHDNLYWYRRVMGKEIKFLLHFVKESKQDESGMPNNRFLAERTGGTYSTLKVQPAELEDSGVYFCASSQTYEQYFGPGTRLTVT.

This chain links TRBV9 with TRBJ2-6, with D unresolved. Trimming took off 2 bases at V and 0 bases at J, with 6 bases between the two ends. The CDR3 contains 15 residues. Germline V lookup: CDR1 SGDLS, CDR2 YYNGEE. The CDR3 protein is CASSVAVSGANVLTF. The CDR3 nucleotides read TGTGCCAGCAGCGTTGCCGTCTCTGGGGCCAACGTCCTGACTTTC.

The chain joins TRBV5-4 to TRBJ2-5, with 8 nucleotides matching TRBD2. The V gene end was trimmed by 0 bases and the J gene end by 1 base; junction bases not matched to a gene: 2. The germline CDR1 and CDR2 sequences are SGHNT and YYREEE (reference sequence). The CDR3 is 15 amino acids. The CDR3 loop is CASSLGLAFQETQYF. The CDR3 bases are TGTGCCAGCAGCTTGGGACTAGCGTTCCAAGAGACCCAGTACTTC.

V and J are TRBV4-1 and TRBJ1-1, with D uncertain. CDR1 MGHRA and CDR2 YSYEKL come from the germline V gene. The CDR3 spans 17 residues. V was pared by 1 base and J by 6 bases, with 21 bases between. CDR3 amino acids: CASSQGRNRGDRAEAFF. The CDR3, as DNA: TGCGCCAGCAGCCAAGGGAGAAATCGGGGTGATCGGGCTGAAGCTTTCTTT.

The CDR3 DNA reads TGTGCCTGGAGGGGGAATGTTGGAAACACCATATATTTT. Its protein product is CAWRGNVGNTIYF. The V gene is TRBV30, the J gene TRBJ1-3; D remains unclear. The V end was cut by 3 bases, the J end by 3 bases, with 9 bases between. The CDR3 has 13 residues. CDR1 and CDR2 (germline): GTSNPN, SVGIG (reference sequence).

The chain is built from TRBV19 and TRBJ1-4; D is uncertain. CDR3 length: 13 amino acids. V was pared by 6 bases and J by 5 bases, with 10 bases between. Germline V gives CDR1 LNHDA, CDR2 SQIVND (reference sequence). CDR3: CASRWRRNEKLFF. The CDR3 coding sequence is TGTGCCAGTAGATGGCGGAGGAATGAAAAACTGTTTTTT.

This rearrangement joins TRBV30 to TRBJ2-7, with TRBD2 identical over 8 bases. The V segment lost 4 bases and the J segment 0 bases; nucleotides outside the gene matches: 11. This CDR3 has 16 residues. The V gene's germline CDR1 is GTSNPN and CDR2 SVGIG (reference sequence). The CDR3 here is CAWTPQRGHSSYEQYF. The CDR3 DNA reads as TGTGCCTGGACTCCCCAGCGGGGGCATAGCTCCTACGAGCAGTACTTC.

The chain couples TRBV6-5 to TRBJ2-2; 8 bases are a match to TRBD1. After removal of 2 bases from V and 6 bases from J, the junction contained 5 bases not matched to a gene. The CDR3 loop spans 15 amino acids. Germline CDR1 is MNHEY and CDR2 is SVGAGI. This CDR3 reads CASSYRTTGAGELFF. The CDR3 nucleotides read TGTGCCAGCAGTTACCGGACGACAGGGGCCGGGGAGCTGTTTTTT.

The chain recombines TRBV18 with TRBJ1-1; a weak D match, TRBD1 (6 bases). The CDR3 sequence is 13 residues long. V lost 8 bases and J 0 bases, leaving 10 bases between the germline ends. Per the germline V gene, CDR1 is KGHSH and CDR2 is LQKENI. The CDR3 DNA reads TGTGCCAGCGTAGGACAGATGAACACTGAAGCTTTCTTT. This translates into CASVGQMNTEAFF.

The chain joins TRBV3-1 (or the pseudogene TRBV3-2) to TRBJ1-1; D gene ambiguous. The CDR3 consists of 15 residues. Germline V gene sequence: CDR1 LGHDT, CDR2 YNNKEL (reference sequence). V dropped 1 base and J dropped 1 base, with 10 bases sitting between them. The CDR3 loop reads CASSQVARRNTEAFF. The CDR3 DNA follows: TGTGCCAGCAGCCAAGTGGCCCGGCGGAACACTGAAGCTTTCTTT.

The chain couples TRBV3-1 (or the pseudogene TRBV3-2) to TRBJ1-2, with 8 bases identical to TRBD1. With 3 bases clipped from V and 5 bases from J, the junction kept 5 bases outside the gene matches. The germline CDR1 and CDR2 sequences are LGHDT and YNNKEL (reference sequence). The CDR3 runs to 14 residues. The CDR3 bases are TGTGCCAGCAGCCAGGGAAGACAGGGGTATGGCTACACCTTC. It yields the protein CASSQGRQGYGYTF.

The chain has TRBV7-2 and TRBJ2-2; 11 nucleotides match TRBD1. Trimming at V came to 5 bases and at J to 4 bases, leaving 15 bases not matched to a gene. Germline CDR1 is SGHTA and CDR2 is FQGNSA. The CDR3 loop spans 19 amino acids. CDR3 residues: CASSAFQIGQGATTGELFF. CDR3 DNA sequence: TGTGCCAGCAGCGCCTTCCAGATCGGACAGGGGGCGACCACCGGGGAGCTGTTTTTT.